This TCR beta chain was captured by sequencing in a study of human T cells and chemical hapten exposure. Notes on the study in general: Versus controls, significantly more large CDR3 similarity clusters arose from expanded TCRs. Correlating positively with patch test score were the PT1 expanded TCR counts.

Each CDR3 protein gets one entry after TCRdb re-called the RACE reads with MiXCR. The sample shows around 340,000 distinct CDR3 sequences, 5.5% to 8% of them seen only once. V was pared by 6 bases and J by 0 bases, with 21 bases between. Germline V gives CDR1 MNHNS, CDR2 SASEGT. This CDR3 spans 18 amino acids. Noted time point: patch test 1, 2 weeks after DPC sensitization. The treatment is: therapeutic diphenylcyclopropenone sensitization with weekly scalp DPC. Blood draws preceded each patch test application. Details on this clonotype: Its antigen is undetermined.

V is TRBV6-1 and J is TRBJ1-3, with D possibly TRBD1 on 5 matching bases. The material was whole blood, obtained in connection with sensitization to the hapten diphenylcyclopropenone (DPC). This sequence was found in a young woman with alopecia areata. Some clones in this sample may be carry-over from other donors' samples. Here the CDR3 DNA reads TGTGCCAGCAGCAAAAGGGGACCAGGACGAAGCTCTGGAAACACCATATATTTT. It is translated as CASSKRGPGRSSGNTIYF.